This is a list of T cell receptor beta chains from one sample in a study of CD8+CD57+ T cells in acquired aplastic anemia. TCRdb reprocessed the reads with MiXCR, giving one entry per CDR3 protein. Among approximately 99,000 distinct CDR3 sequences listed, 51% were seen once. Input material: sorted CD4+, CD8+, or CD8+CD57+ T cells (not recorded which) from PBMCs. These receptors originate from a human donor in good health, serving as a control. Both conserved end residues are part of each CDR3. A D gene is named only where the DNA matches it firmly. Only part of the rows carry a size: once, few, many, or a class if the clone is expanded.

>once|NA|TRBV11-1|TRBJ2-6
CASSLTGTRLSGANVLTF
TGTGCCAGCAGCCTAACCGGGACACGTCTCTCTGGGGCCAACGTCCTGACTTTC
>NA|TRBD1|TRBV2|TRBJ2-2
CASSEKGQSTGELFF
TGTGCCAGCAGTGAAAAGGGACAGAGCACCGGGGAGCTGTTTTTT
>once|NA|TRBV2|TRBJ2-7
CASTGTAAYEQYF
TGTGCCAGTACCGGGACGGCTGCCTACGAGCAGTACTTC
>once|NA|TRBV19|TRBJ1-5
CASSSSRANQPQHF
TGTGCCAGTAGTTCCAGTCGAGCCAATCAGCCCCAGCATTTT
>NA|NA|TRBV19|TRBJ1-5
CASSIDPARSQPQHF
TGTGCCAGTAGTATAGATCCAGCGAGGAGTCAGCCCCAGCATTTT
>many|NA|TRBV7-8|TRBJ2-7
CASSLREAEVQYF
TGTGCCAGCAGCTTACGCGAAGCGGAGGTGCAGTACTTC
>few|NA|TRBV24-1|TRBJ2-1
CATSDLGYNEQFF
TGTGCCACCAGTGATTTGGGGTACAATGAGCAGTTCTTC
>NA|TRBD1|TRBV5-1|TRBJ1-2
CASSQDRVDTGYTF
TGCGCCAGCAGCCAAGACAGGGTGGATACGGGCTACACCTTC
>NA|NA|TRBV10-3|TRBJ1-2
CATRQEIGYGYTF
TGTGCCACTCGACAGGAGATCGGCTATGGCTACACCTTC
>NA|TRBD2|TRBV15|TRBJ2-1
CATSTGTSLNEQFF
TGTGCCACCTCGACAGGGACTAGCTTAAATGAGCAGTTCTTC
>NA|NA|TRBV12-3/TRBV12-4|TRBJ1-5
CASSGQTDQPQHF
TGTGCCAGCAGTGGACAGACGGATCAGCCCCAGCATTTT
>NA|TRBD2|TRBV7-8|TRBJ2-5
CASSLGTSGGAQETQYF
TGTGCCAGCAGCTTAGGGACTAGCGGGGGGGCCCAAGAGACCCAGTACTTC
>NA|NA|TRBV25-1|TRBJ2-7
CASSFYICSARDPRVSYEQYF
NA
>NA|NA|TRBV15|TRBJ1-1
CATSRGAGNTEAFF
TGTGCCACCAGCAGAGGGGCGGGGAACACTGAAGCTTTCTTT
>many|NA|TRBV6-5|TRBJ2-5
CASSLLETQYF
TGTGCCAGCAGCCTCTTAGAGACCCAGTACTTC